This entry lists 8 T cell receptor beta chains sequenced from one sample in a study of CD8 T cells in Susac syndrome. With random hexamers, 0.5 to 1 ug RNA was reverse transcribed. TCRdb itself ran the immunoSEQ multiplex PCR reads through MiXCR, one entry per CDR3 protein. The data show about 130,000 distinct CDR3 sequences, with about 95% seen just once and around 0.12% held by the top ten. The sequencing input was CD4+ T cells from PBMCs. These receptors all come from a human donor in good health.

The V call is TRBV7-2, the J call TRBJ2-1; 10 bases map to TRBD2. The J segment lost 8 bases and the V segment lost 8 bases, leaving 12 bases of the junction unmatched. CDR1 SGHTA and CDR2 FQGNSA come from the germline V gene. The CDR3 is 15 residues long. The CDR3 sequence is CASGPPGLAIHEQFF. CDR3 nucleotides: TGTGCCAGCGGACCCCCGGGACTAGCGATTCATGAGCAGTTCTTC.

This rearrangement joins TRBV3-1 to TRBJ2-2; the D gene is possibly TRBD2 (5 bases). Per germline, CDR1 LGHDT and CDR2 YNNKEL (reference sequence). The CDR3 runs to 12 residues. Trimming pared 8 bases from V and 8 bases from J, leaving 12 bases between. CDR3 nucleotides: TGTGCCAGCGGCGGTCCGGGAGGGGAGCTGTTTTTT. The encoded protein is CASGGPGGELFF.

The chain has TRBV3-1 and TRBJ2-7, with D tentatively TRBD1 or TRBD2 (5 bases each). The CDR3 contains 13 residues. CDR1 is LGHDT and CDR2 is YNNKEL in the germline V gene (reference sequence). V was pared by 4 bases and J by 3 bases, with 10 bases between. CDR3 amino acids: CASSRGENYEQYF. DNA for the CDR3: TGTGCCAGCAGCCGAGGGGAGAACTACGAGCAGTACTTC.

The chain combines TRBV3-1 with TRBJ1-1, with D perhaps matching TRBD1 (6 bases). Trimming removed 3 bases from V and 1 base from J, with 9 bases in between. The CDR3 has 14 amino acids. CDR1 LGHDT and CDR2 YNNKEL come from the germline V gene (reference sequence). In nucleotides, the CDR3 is TGTGCCAGCAGCCATGGACAGTCGAACACTGAAGCTTTCTTT. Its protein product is CASSHGQSNTEAFF.

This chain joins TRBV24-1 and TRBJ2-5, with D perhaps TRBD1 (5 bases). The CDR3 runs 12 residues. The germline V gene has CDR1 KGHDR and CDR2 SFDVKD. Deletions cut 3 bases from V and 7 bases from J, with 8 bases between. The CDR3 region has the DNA TGTGCCACCAGTGATCAAAGGGGGACCCAGTACTTC. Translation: CATSDQRGTQYF.

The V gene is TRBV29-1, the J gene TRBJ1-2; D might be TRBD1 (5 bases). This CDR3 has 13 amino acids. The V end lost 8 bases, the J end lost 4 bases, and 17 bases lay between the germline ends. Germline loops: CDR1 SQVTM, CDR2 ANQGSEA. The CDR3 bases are TGCAGCTCTGCTGCGGGGCAATCCTATGGCTACACCTTC. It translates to CSSAAGQSYGYTF.

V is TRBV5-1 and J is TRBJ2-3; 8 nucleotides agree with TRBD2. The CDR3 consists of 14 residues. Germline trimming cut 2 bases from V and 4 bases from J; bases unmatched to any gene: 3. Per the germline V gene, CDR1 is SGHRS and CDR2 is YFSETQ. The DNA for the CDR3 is TGCGCCAGCAGCTTAGCGGGAGTACCAGATACGCAGTATTTT. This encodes CASSLAGVPDTQYF.

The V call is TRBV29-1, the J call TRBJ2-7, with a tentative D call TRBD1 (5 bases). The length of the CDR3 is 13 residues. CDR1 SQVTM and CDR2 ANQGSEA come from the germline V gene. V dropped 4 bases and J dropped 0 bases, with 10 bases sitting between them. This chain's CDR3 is CSVAVQASYEQYF. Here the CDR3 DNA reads TGCAGCGTTGCTGTACAGGCCTCCTACGAGCAGTACTTC.